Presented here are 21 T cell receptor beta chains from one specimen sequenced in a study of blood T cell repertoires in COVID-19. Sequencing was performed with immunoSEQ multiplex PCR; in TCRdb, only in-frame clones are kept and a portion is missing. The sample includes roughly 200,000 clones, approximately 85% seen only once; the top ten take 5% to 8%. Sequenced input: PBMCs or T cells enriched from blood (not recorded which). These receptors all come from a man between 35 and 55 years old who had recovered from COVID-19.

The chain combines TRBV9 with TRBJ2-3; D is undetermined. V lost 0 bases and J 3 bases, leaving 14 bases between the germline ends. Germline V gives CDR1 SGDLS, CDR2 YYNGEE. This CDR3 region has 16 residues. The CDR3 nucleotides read TGTGCCAGCAGCGTAGCCGCGGCCCTTCCGACAGATACGCAGTATTTT. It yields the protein CASSVAAALPTDTQYF.

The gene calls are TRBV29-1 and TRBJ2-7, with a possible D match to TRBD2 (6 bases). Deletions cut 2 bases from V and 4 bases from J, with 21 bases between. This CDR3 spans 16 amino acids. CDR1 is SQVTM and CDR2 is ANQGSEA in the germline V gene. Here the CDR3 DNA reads TGCAGCGTTGAAACTGGGGAAGGCGGGAACGGGTACGAGCAGTACTTC. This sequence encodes CSVETGEGGNGYEQYF.

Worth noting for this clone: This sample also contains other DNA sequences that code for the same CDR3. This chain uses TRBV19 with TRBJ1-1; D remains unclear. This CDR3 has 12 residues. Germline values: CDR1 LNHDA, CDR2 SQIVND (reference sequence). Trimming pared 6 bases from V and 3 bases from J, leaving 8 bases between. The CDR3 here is CASSPRDTEAFF. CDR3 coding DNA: TGTGCCAGTAGCCCACGAGACACTGAAGCTTTCTTT.

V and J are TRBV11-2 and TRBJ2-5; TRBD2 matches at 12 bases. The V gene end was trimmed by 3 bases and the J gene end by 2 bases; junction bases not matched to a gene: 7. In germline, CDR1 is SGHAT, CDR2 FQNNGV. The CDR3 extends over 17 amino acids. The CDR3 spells CASSFLPGLAGQETQYF. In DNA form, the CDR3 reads TGTGCCAGCAGCTTTCTACCGGGACTAGCGGGTCAAGAGACCCAGTACTTC.

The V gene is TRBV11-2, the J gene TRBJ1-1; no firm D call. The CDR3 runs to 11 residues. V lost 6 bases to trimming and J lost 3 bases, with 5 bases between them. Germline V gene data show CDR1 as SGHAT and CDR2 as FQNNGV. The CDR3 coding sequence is TGTGCCAGCAGGGGCCACACTGAAGCTTTCTTT. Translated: CASRGHTEAFF. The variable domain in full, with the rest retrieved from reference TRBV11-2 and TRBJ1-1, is EAGVAQSPRYKIIEKRQSVAFWCNPISGHATLYWYQQILGQGPKLLIQFQNNGVVDDSQLPKDRFSAERLKGVDSTLKIQPAKLEDSAVYLCASRGHTEAFFGQGTRLTVV.

CDR3 loop: CASSLPRAEAFF. CDR3 DNA: TGTGCCAGCAGCTTACCCAGGGCTGAAGCTTTCTTT. J is TRBJ1-1 and V is TRBV13; D may be TRBD1 (5 bases). CDR3 length equals 12 residues. Germline V CDR1 and CDR2: PRHDT, FYEKMQ (reference sequence). Trimming shortened V by 2 bases and J by 6 bases, and 7 bases separated the two germline ends.

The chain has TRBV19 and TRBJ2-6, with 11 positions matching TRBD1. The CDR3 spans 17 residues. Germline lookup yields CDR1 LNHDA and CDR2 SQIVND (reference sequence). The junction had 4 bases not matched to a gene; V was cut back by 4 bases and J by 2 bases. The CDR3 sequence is CASSTGQGAPGANVLTF. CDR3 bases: TGTGCCAGTAGTACCGGACAGGGGGCACCTGGGGCCAACGTCCTGACTTTC.

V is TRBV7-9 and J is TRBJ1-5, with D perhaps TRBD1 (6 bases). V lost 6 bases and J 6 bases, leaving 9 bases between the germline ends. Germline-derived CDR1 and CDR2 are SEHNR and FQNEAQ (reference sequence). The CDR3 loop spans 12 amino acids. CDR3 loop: CASSIGGQPQHF. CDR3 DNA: TGTGCCAGCAGTATAGGGGGTCAGCCCCAGCATTTT. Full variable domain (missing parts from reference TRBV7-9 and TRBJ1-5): DTGVSQNPRHKITKRGQNVTFRCDPISEHNRLYWYRQTLGQGPEFLTYFQNEAQLEKSRLLSDRFSAERPKGSFSTLEIQRTEQGDSAMYLCASSIGGQPQHFGDGTRLSIL.

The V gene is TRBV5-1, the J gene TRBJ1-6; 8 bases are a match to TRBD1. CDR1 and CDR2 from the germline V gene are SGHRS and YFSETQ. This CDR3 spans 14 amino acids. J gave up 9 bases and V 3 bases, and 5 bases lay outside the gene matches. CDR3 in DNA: TGCGCCAGCAGCTCGGGACAGGAAAGTTCACCCCTCCACTTT. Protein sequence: CASSSGQESSPLHF.

The CDR3 here is CAWWAGGTDTQYF. The CDR3 bases are TGTGCCTGGTGGGCAGGTGGTACAGATACGCAGTATTTT. J is TRBJ2-3 and V is TRBV30, with D uncertain. The germline CDR1 and CDR2 sequences are GTSNPN and SVGIG (reference sequence). Trimming pared 5 bases from V and 3 bases from J, leaving 12 bases between. This CDR3 has 13 amino acids.

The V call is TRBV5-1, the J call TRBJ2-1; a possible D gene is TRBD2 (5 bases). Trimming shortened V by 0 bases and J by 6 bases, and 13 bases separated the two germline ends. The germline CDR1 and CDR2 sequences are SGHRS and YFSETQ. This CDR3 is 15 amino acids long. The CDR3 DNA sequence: TGCGCCAGCAGCTTGGAGAGCGGAAGGGCCAATGAGCAGTTCTTC. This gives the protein CASSLESGRANEQFF.

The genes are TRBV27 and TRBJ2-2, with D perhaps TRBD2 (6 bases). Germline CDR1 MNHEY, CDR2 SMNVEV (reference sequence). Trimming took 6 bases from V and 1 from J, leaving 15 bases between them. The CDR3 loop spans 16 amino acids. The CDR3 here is CASRPHWGGNTGELFF. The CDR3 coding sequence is TGTGCCAGCAGGCCACATTGGGGAGGGAACACCGGGGAGCTGTTTTTT.

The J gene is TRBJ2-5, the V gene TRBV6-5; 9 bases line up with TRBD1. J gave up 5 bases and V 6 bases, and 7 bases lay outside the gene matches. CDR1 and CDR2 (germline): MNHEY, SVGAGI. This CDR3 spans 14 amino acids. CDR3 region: CASSLSGQGETQYF. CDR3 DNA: TGTGCCAGCAGCCTCTCGGGACAGGGCGAGACCCAGTACTTC.

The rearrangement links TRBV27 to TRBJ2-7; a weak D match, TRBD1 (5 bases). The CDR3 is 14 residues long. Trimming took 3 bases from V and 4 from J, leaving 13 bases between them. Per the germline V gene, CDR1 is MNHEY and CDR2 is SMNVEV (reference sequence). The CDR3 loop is CASSFRTGMYEQYF. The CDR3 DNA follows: TGTGCCAGCAGTTTTCGAACAGGAATGTACGAGCAGTACTTC.

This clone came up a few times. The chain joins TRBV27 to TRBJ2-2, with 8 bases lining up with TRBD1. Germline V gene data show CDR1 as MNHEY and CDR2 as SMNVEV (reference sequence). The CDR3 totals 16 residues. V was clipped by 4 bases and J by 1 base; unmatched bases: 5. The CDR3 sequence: CASSSDRGWNTGELFF. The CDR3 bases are TGTGCCAGCAGTTCAGACAGGGGCTGGAACACCGGGGAGCTGTTTTTT.

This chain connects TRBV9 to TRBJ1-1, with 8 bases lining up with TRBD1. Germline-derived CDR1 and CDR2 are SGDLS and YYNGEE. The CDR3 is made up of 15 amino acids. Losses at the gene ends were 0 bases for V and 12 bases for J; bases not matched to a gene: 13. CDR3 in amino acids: CASSVGGTGPLESFF. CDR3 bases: TGTGCCAGCAGCGTAGGCGGGACAGGACCGCTCGAGTCTTTCTTT.

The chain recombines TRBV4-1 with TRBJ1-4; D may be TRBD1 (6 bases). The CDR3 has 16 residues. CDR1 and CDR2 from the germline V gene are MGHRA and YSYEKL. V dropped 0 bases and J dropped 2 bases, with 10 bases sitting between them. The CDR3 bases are TGCGCCAGCAGCCAAGACGCAGGGGCGACTAATGAAAAACTGTTTTTT. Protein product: CASSQDAGATNEKLFF.

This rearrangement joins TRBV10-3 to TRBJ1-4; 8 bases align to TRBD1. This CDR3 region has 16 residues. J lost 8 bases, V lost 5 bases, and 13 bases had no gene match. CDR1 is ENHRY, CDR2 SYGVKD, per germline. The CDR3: CAISRTGQNAEEKLFF. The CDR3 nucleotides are TGTGCCATCAGTCGGACAGGGCAGAACGCCGAAGAAAAACTGTTTTTT.

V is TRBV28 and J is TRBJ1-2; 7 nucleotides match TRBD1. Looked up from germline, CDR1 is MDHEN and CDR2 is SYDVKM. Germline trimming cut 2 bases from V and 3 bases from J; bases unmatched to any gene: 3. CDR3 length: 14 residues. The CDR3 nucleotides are TGTGCCAGCAGTTTAGTAGGACAGGACTATGGCTACACCTTC. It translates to CASSLVGQDYGYTF.

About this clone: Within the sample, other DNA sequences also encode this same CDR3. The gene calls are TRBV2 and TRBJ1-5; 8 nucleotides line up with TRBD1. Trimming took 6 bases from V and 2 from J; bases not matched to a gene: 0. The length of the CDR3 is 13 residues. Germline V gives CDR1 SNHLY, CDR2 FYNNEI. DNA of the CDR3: TGTGCCAGCAGGGGACAGGGCAATCAGCCCCAGCATTTT. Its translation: CASRGQGNQPQHF.

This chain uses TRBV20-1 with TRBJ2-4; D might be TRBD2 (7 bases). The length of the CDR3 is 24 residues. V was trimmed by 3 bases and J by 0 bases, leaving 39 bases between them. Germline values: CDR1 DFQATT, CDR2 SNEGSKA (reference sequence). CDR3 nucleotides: TGCAGTGCTAGTATACAGGGCCAACTAGCGAACTTCATGGGGGAAGTACTAGCCAAAAACATTCAGTACTTC. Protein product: CSASIQGQLANFMGEVLAKNIQYF.